This T cell receptor beta chain was sequenced during a study of blood T cell repertoires in COVID-19. About the study: In each case, the material was cDNA or gDNA derived from T cells, B-cell-depleted T cells, or PBMCs.

Libraries were prepared by immunoSEQ multiplex PCR; TCRdb keeps only in-frame clonotypes and omits some of them. The sample lists some 120,000 clones, roughly 72% occurring once. Sequencing was done on a sample of peripheral blood. The receptor was isolated from a human donor in a cohort sampled during active COVID-19.

CDR3 sequence reads: CASSEFVGQLYRWSQYF. The CDR3 region has the DNA TGTGCCAGCAGTGAATTTGTGGGACAACTATACCGGTGGTCCCAGTACTTC. The chain employs TRBV2 and TRBJ2-5; D is possibly TRBD1 (6 bases). Trimming cost V 2 bases and J 9 bases, with 25 bases left between them. Germline V CDR1 and CDR2: SNHLY, FYNNEI. The CDR3 loop spans 17 amino acids. The full variable domain, in which reference TRBV2 and TRBJ2-5 provide the parts outside the CDR3, is EPEVTQTPSHQVTQMGQEVILRCVPISNHLYFYWYRQILGQKVEFLVSFYNNEISEKSEIFDDQFSVERPDGSNFTLKIRSTKLEDSAMYFCASSEFVGQLYRWSQYFGPGTRLLVL.